The text below deals with one TCR beta chain. In TCRdb, the RT-PCR reads were re-called with MiXCR into one record per CDR3 protein. The sample lists about 680,000 distinct CDR3 sequences; 11% to 15% were seen once. The V gene lost 6 bases and the J gene lost 0 bases, with 9 bases spanning the gap. This CDR3 is 15 amino acids long. In germline, CDR1 is SGHAT, CDR2 FQNNGV. The TCR comes from a female donor in good health, serving as a healthy control. The sequencing sample was made of memory CD4+ T cells from blood. The chain recombines TRBV11-2 with TRBJ1-6; tentatively, D is TRBD1 (5 bases). The CDR3 DNA reads as TGTGCCAGCAGAATCGACAGCTCCTATAATTCACCCCTCCACTTT. Translation: CASRIDSSYNSPLHF.